The next 23 T cell receptor beta chains were all read from a single sample in a study of response to subunit inactivated influenza vaccine. TCRdb itself ran the RT-PCR reads through MiXCR, one entry per CDR3 protein. The repertoire holds more than 450,000 distinct CDR3 sequences, with 12% as singletons. The source was PBMCs from blood, collected on the day of vaccination. These receptors originate from a man between 45 and 60 years old who received an inactivated influenza vaccine.

This clonotype was picked up a small number of times. V gene TRBV20-1 combines with J gene TRBJ2-1; the D is unclear. Deletions cut 4 bases from V and 0 bases from J, with 16 bases between. This CDR3 has 16 amino acids. Germline CDR1 and CDR2: DFQATT and SNEGSKA (reference sequence). Written as DNA, the CDR3 is TGCAGTGCTAATCCCGGAAATAGTCCCTCCTACAATGAGCAGTTCTTC. It translates to CSANPGNSPSYNEQFF.

The chain uses TRBV20-1 and TRBJ2-7, with 8 bases matching TRBD2. V shed 6 bases and J 4 bases; nucleotides not matched to a gene: 17. CDR1 is DFQATT and CDR2 is SNEGSKA in the germline V gene (reference sequence). The length of the CDR3 is 16 residues. In DNA form, the CDR3 reads TGCAGTGCGGAGACCCCCGGTGGCGGGAGGATTTACGAGCAGTACTTC. It is translated as CSAETPGGGRIYEQYF.

This clonotype has a count of ten or more. V and J are TRBV15 and TRBJ2-1; 7 nucleotides line up with TRBD2. V lost 4 bases to trimming and J lost 5 bases; unmatched junction nucleotides: 5. CDR1 is LNHNV and CDR2 is YYDKDF in the germline V gene (reference sequence). This CDR3 comprises 14 residues. CDR3 amino acids: CATSKNAGDNEQFF. CDR3 DNA sequence: TGTGCCACCAGCAAGAACGCGGGAGACAATGAGCAGTTCTTC.

There are many counts of this clonotype. The chain uses TRBV20-1 and TRBJ1-2; D perhaps matches TRBD1 (6 bases). Germline values: CDR1 DFQATT, CDR2 SNEGSKA (reference sequence). V lost 6 bases and J 6 bases, leaving 14 bases between the germline ends. This CDR3 comprises 12 residues. The CDR3 DNA follows: TGCAGTGCGCTAACAGGGAATCATGGCTACACCTTC. This codes for CSALTGNHGYTF.

This clonotype occurred many times. The genes are TRBV5-1 and TRBJ2-1; maybe TRBD2 (6 bases). The V gene lost 1 base and the J gene lost 7 bases, with 21 bases spanning the gap. The germline CDR1 and CDR2 sequences are SGHRS and YFSETQ. This CDR3 contains 17 residues. The chain's CDR3 is CASSLQLVEGLGNEQFF. The CDR3 nucleotides read TGCGCCAGCAGCTTGCAATTGGTGGAGGGCCTCGGTAATGAGCAGTTCTTC.

This clonotype came up a few times. The chain employs TRBV15 and TRBJ1-6; 7 bases match TRBD1. The CDR3 has 15 residues. After removal of 7 bases from V and 7 bases from J, the junction contained 10 bases not matched to a gene. CDR1 and CDR2 (germline): LNHNV, YYDKDF (reference sequence). The CDR3 nucleotides are TGTGCCACCACCAAATTCCCAGGGGGAAATTCACCCCTCCACTTT. Protein: CATTKFPGGNSPLHF.

This chain links TRBV29-1 with TRBJ2-7; TRBD1 agrees at 10 bases. Germline values: CDR1 SQVTM, CDR2 ANQGSEA. The CDR3 runs to 15 residues. V lost 2 bases, J lost 0 bases, and 4 bases stayed unmatched. The CDR3 region is CSVEFDRGLSYEQYF. CDR3 DNA sequence: TGCAGCGTTGAATTCGACAGGGGGCTCTCCTACGAGCAGTACTTC.

This clonotype was detected only a few times. The chain carries TRBV20-1 and TRBJ2-3; TRBD2 matches at 10 bases. The CDR3 loop spans 12 amino acids. Germline trimming cut 5 bases from V and 8 bases from J; bases unmatched to any gene: 4. CDR1 and CDR2 from the germline V gene are DFQATT and SNEGSKA (reference sequence). CDR3 sequence (DNA): TGCAGTGCTGAAGCGGGGGGGACTACGCAGTATTTT. It translates to CSAEAGGTTQYF.

The V call is TRBV12-3 or TRBV12-4, the J call TRBJ1-1; D possibly corresponds to TRBD1 (5 bases). The V gene lost 6 bases and the J gene lost 1 base, with 12 bases spanning the gap. This CDR3 region has 14 residues. Here the CDR3 DNA reads TGTGCCAGCAGACTCAGGGTGGGGAACACTGAAGCTTTCTTT. Translated, it gives CASRLRVGNTEAFF.

This clonotype has just a few counts. This chain connects TRBV7-9 to TRBJ1-2, with 9 bases identical to TRBD1. There are 14 residues in the CDR3. J lost 8 bases, V lost 3 bases, and 7 bases had no gene match. Looked up from germline, CDR1 is SEHNR and CDR2 is FQNEAQ (reference sequence). The CDR3 spells CASSLGDREEGYTF. DNA for the CDR3: TGTGCCAGCAGCTTGGGGGACAGGGAGGAAGGCTACACCTTC.

This chain joins TRBV4-2 and TRBJ2-3; D is unclear. Germline V CDR1 and CDR2: LGHNA, YNFKEQ. The CDR3 is made up of 16 amino acids. Trimming pared 4 bases from V and 0 bases from J, leaving 14 bases between. The CDR3 region has the DNA TGTGCCAGCAGCCGAGAGAGACGTGTTAGCACAGATACGCAGTATTTT. Its translation is CASSRERRVSTDTQYF.

In its sample, this clonotype was seen a few times. The germline gene is not matched at one end of the junction; a read error may be the cause. The chain is built from TRBV2 and TRBJ2-2; 10 bases are shared with TRBD2. Germline V gene data show CDR1 as SNHLY and CDR2 as FYNNEI. CDR3 length: 16 amino acids. The CDR3 DNA is TGTGCCAGCAGCGAAGCCCTAGCGGGAGTGGGCGGGGAGCTGTTTTTT. This codes for CASSEALAGVGGELFF.

The rearrangement links TRBV11-2 to TRBJ2-1; TRBD2 might be the D (7 bases). CDR1 SGHAT and CDR2 FQNNGV come from the germline V gene. The CDR3 loop spans 16 amino acids. V was shortened by 1 base and J by 3 bases, with 13 bases between the two germline ends. CDR3 nucleotide sequence: TGTGCCAGCAGCTTAGGGGAGGGGGGGGGCTACAATGAGCAGTTCTTC. It specifies CASSLGEGGGYNEQFF.

This clonotype was picked up a small number of times. The V gene is TRBV5-5, the J gene TRBJ2-1; unclear D gene. CDR3 length equals 15 residues. The V gene lost 4 bases and the J gene lost 0 bases, with 11 bases spanning the gap. CDR1 and CDR2 (germline): SGHKS, YYEKEE (reference sequence). CDR3 residues: CASSGSQSSYNEQFF. CDR3 bases: TGTGCCAGCAGCGGTAGCCAGAGCTCCTACAATGAGCAGTTCTTC.

The sample holds many counts of this clonotype. The genes are TRBV24-1 and TRBJ2-3; D possibly uses TRBD1 or TRBD2 (5 bases each). The CDR3 spans 13 residues. V was cut by 9 bases and J by 0 bases, with 9 bases left in between. Germline assignment: CDR1 KGHDR and CDR2 SFDVKD. CDR3 DNA sequence: TGTGCCACCGGGACGCCAAGCACAGATACGCAGTATTTT. Translating it yields CATGTPSTDTQYF.

This clonotype has a handful of counts. V is TRBV5-5 and J is TRBJ2-2, with 10 bases fitting TRBD2. V trimming: 1 base; J trimming: 3 bases; junction bases outside the gene matches: 9. The CDR3 runs 18 residues. The germline gives CDR1 SGHKS, CDR2 YYEKEE (reference sequence). The CDR3 nucleotides are TGTGCCAGCAGCTTGTGGCCACTAGCGGGAATTGACACCGGGGAGCTGTTTTTT. This gives the protein CASSLWPLAGIDTGELFF.

The chain recombines TRBV12-3 or TRBV12-4 with TRBJ1-2; tentatively, D is TRBD1 (5 bases). The V end was cut by 6 bases, the J end by 4 bases, with 12 bases between. CDR3 length: 13 amino acids. CDR3 region: CASSRGRSYGYTF. The DNA for the CDR3 is TGTGCCAGCAGCCGGGGACGATCCTATGGCTACACCTTC.

A few counts support this clonotype. V gene TRBV28 combines with J gene TRBJ2-7, with 10 bases lining up with TRBD2. Per the germline V gene, CDR1 is MDHEN and CDR2 is SYDVKM. CDR3 length: 15 amino acids. Losses at the gene ends were 6 bases for V and 2 bases for J; bases not matched to a gene: 7. The DNA for the CDR3 is TGTGCCAGCAGGAGGGGACTAGCGCGGCCCTACGAGCAGTACTTC. This sequence encodes CASRRGLARPYEQYF.

This clonotype was seen only a few times. This rearrangement joins TRBV7-6 to TRBJ2-2; 8 bases are a match to TRBD1. The J segment lost 0 bases and the V segment lost 10 bases, leaving 7 bases of the junction unmatched. The germline gives CDR1 SGHVS, CDR2 FNYEAQ. CDR3 size: 15 residues. The CDR3 sequence is CATSPGQANTGELFF. The CDR3 DNA sequence: TGTGCCACCTCTCCGGGACAGGCGAACACCGGGGAGCTGTTTTTT.

In its sample, this clonotype was seen many times. The V call is TRBV25-1, the J call TRBJ2-1; possible D gene TRBD2, 6 bases. CDR3 length: 11 residues. Germline V CDR1 and CDR2: MGHDK, SYGVNS. The V end lost 8 bases, the J end lost 4 bases, and 6 bases lay between the germline ends. CDR3 in amino acids: CASGGYNEQFF. DNA of the CDR3: TGTGCCAGCGGGGGGTACAATGAGCAGTTCTTC.

This clonotype was counted between two and nine times. The genes are TRBV4-1 and TRBJ1-4; D gene uncertain. Trimming took 4 bases from V and 4 from J, leaving 10 bases between them. There are 14 residues in the CDR3. CDR1 is MGHRA, CDR2 YSYEKL, per germline. CDR3 amino acids: CASSPKANNEKLFF. The CDR3 DNA is TGCGCCAGCAGCCCCAAGGCCAATAATGAAAAACTGTTTTTT.

The chain has TRBV7-2 and TRBJ1-2; 9 nucleotides agree with TRBD1. The V and J ends lost 4 bases and 4 bases, in that order; junction bases with no gene match: 4. The CDR3 covers 14 residues. Germline V gives CDR1 SGHTA, CDR2 FQGNSA. The CDR3 nucleotides are TGTGCCAGCAGCTCGGACAGGGGAGGCTATGGCTACACCTTC. Residues: CASSSDRGGYGYTF.

V gene TRBV5-1 combines with J gene TRBJ2-5; D unclear. V was cut by 0 bases and J by 0 bases, with 9 bases left in between. This CDR3 contains 15 residues. Germline V gene lookup returns CDR1 SGHRS and CDR2 YFSETQ. The CDR3 is CASSLAYSNQETQYF. The CDR3 DNA is TGCGCCAGCAGCTTGGCGTACAGCAACCAAGAGACCCAGTACTTC.